This T cell receptor beta chain was captured in a study of memory B cells and T cells in multiple sclerosis. Note on this clone: Its antigen is not known.

General study points: Shared clonotype counts depended on differing compartment clone-set sizes and were normalized.

Stimulus-free culture yielded autoproliferating CFSE-dim and non-proliferating CFSE-high T cells, each sequenced separately. Pooled replicate wells came from approximately 51 million CFSE-labeled PBMCs cultured less than 9 days without stimulus. The PBMCs received about 0.5 uM CFSE and serum-free culture with no added stimuli. The ends lost 4 bases at V and 8 bases at J; junction bases unmatched: 11. CDR1 is SEHNR and CDR2 is FQNEAQ in the germline V gene (reference sequence). This CDR3 spans 15 amino acids. Produced via immunoSEQ multiplex PCR; TCRdb's table is partial and in-frame only. This table holds around 30,000 clones, about 82% found once.

The chain links TRBV7-9 to TRBJ2-4; 7 bases are shared with TRBD2. This TCR was sampled from a human donor with multiple sclerosis. Sequencing used PBMCs from blood kept in culture. Here the CDR3 DNA reads TGTGCCAGCAGCTACCCTGGGAGGGAAGGGCACATTCAGTACTTC. Protein product: CASSYPGREGHIQYF. Drawing the rest from reference TRBV7-9 and TRBJ2-4, the complete variable domain is DTGVSQNPRHKITKRGQNVTFRCDPISEHNRLYWYRQTLGQGPEFLTYFQNEAQLEKSRLLSDRFSAERPKGSFSTLEIQRTEQGDSAMYLCASSYPGREGHIQYFGAGTRLSVL.